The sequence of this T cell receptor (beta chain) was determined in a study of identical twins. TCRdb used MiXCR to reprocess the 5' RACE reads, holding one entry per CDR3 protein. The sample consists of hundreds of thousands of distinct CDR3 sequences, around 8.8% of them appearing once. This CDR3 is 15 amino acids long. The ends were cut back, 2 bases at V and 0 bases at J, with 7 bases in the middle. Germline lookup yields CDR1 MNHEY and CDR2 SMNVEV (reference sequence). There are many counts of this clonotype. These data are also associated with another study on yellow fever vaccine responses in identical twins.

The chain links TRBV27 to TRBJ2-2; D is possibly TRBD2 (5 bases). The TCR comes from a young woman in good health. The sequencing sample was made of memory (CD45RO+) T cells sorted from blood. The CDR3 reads CASSLSSANTGELFF. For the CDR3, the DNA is TGTGCCAGCAGTTTAAGTAGCGCGAACACCGGGGAGCTGTTTTTT.